This T cell receptor beta chain emerged from a study of shared clonotypes between healthy human individuals. About this clone itself: The antigen is not known.

In the naive CD8 group, cells lacked CD45RO and were positively selected for CCR7, so terminally differentiated effector memory CD45RA+ cells were left out. Study observations and caveats: Roughly 5% of naive CD4 clonotypes were common to a few donors. Sorted-subset samples were not fully sequenced, rarefaction indicated.

The assay was immunoSEQ multiplex PCR, and TCRdb's table has in-frame clones only and misses some. Here the sample spans about 2.1 million clones, approximately 94% being singletons. The CDR3 extends over 12 amino acids. J gave up 7 bases and V 4 bases, and 6 bases lay outside the gene matches. From germline, CDR1 is GTSNPN and CDR2 SVGIG (reference sequence). The rearrangement uses TRBV30 and TRBJ1-2; 7 bases fit TRBD1. This TCR derives from a man between 18 and 29 years old in good health. Some clones in this sample may be carry-over from other donors' samples. Sequencing input: naive CD8+ T cells from PBMCs. DNA for the CDR3: TGTGCCTGGAAGACAGGGAGCAGTGGCTACACCTTC. Amino acid sequence: CAWKTGSSGYTF.